Each of the 30 T cell receptor beta chains below was sequenced from the same sample in a study of blood T cell repertoires in COVID-19. TCRdb keeps only in-frame clones here, not all; method: immunoSEQ multiplex PCR. The sample includes roughly 60,000 clones, approximately 88% seen only once; the top ten take roughly 10%. The sample was peripheral blood. The source is a man aged 25 to 40 with COVID-19, enrolled during active disease.

This clone was seen only once. V and J are TRBV10-3 and TRBJ2-7, with 11 positions matching TRBD2. After removal of 4 bases from V and 4 bases from J, the junction contained 6 bases not matched to a gene. The CDR3 is made up of 15 amino acids. CDR1 and CDR2 from the germline V gene are ENHRY and SYGVKD. CDR3 coding DNA: TGTGCCATCAGTGTTGATAGCGGGAGGGCTTACGAGCAGTACTTC. Amino acids: CAISVDSGRAYEQYF.

V usage is TRBV6-5 and J usage is TRBJ2-2; TRBD2 is a possible D gene (5 bases). Looked up from germline, CDR1 is MNHEY and CDR2 is SVGAGI. Trimming shortened V by 11 bases and J by 4 bases, and 17 bases separated the two germline ends. The CDR3 spans 14 residues. The CDR3 here is CAGVPQEGTGELFF. In DNA, the CDR3 is TGTGCCGGGGTACCACAAGAGGGCACCGGGGAGCTGTTTTTT.

Ten or more counts support this clone. This rearrangement joins TRBV6-2 or TRBV6-3 to TRBJ2-3; 8 bases are shared with TRBD2. There are 14 residues in the CDR3. Germline CDR1 MNHEY, CDR2 SVGEGT. Trimming removed 6 bases from V and 4 bases from J; junction bases left unmatched: 6. The CDR3 loop is CASSSGLAADTQYF. In DNA form, the CDR3 reads TGTGCCAGCAGCTCCGGACTAGCTGCAGATACGCAGTATTTT.

This rearrangement joins TRBV27 to TRBJ2-1; 11 nucleotides align to TRBD2. This CDR3 has 15 amino acids. V was pared by 7 bases and J by 4 bases, with 6 bases of the junction left unmatched. Germline values: CDR1 MNHEY, CDR2 SMNVEV (reference sequence). This CDR3 is CASNTGLAEYNEQFF. CDR3 DNA: TGTGCCAGCAATACGGGACTAGCGGAGTACAATGAGCAGTTCTTC.

The chain is built from TRBV2 and TRBJ1-1, with D possibly being TRBD1 (5 bases). Trimming took off 2 bases at V and 5 bases at J, with 6 bases between the two ends. In germline, CDR1 is SNHLY, CDR2 FYNNEI. The CDR3 length is 12 residues. This chain's CDR3 is CASSEQGTEAFF. The CDR3, as DNA: TGTGCCAGCAGTGAACAGGGAACTGAAGCTTTCTTT.

V and J are TRBV28 and TRBJ1-5, with 8 bases lining up with TRBD1. In germline, CDR1 is MDHEN, CDR2 SYDVKM. Losses at the gene ends were 5 bases for V and 4 bases for J; bases not matched to a gene: 7. This CDR3 spans 15 amino acids. The CDR3 sequence is CASSPQGARNQPQHF. The CDR3 nucleotides are TGTGCCAGCAGTCCTCAGGGGGCGCGGAATCAGCCCCAGCATTTT.

This clone turned up a few times. The genes are TRBV30 and TRBJ1-6, with D unclear. Germline CDR1 GTSNPN, CDR2 SVGIG (reference sequence). V was trimmed by 2 bases and J by 7 bases, leaving 3 bases between them. The CDR3 spans 11 residues. DNA for the CDR3: TGTGCCTGGAGTACAAATTCACCCCTCCACTTT. Amino acids: CAWSTNSPLHF.

Turning to this clone: Distinct nucleotide sequences in the sample also encode this CDR3. V and J are TRBV4-1 and TRBJ1-3; D is uncertain. V was trimmed by 0 bases and J by 3 bases, leaving 9 bases between them. The CDR3 runs 15 residues. Germline CDR1 reads MGHRA; CDR2 reads YSYEKL. CDR3 sequence reads: CASSQDPGDGNTIYF. CDR3 nucleotide sequence: TGCGCCAGCAGCCAAGATCCGGGTGATGGAAACACCATATATTTT.

This chain uses TRBV12-3 or TRBV12-4 with TRBJ2-7, with unresolved D. The CDR3 totals 12 residues. V was pared by 3 bases and J by 6 bases, with 9 bases between. The CDR3 region has the DNA TGTGCCAGCAGTTTCTCCCTAGGCGAGCAGTACTTC. Translation gives CASSFSLGEQYF.

The V call is TRBV27, the J call TRBJ1-1; 7 bases align to TRBD1. J was trimmed by 0 bases and V by 6 bases; bases with no gene match: 10. Germline V gene sequence: CDR1 MNHEY, CDR2 SMNVEV (reference sequence). The CDR3 is made up of 16 amino acids. CDR3 nucleotides: TGTGCCAGCAGAAAATCCACAGGGGCCGTGAACACTGAAGCTTTCTTT. Translated: CASRKSTGAVNTEAFF.

The genes are TRBV9 and TRBJ2-7; the match to TRBD1 covers 7 bases. The V and J ends lost 0 bases and 4 bases, in that order; junction bases with no gene match: 7. The germline gives CDR1 SGDLS, CDR2 YYNGEE. There are 15 residues in the CDR3. The CDR3 region is CASSVAAGGVYEQYF. CDR3 bases: TGTGCCAGCAGCGTAGCGGCAGGGGGTGTTTACGAGCAGTACTTC.

The gene calls are TRBV10-1 and TRBJ2-5, with a weak D call TRBD1 (6 bases). The CDR3 length is 13 residues. Germline V gene lookup returns CDR1 WNHNN and CDR2 SYGVQD (reference sequence). Trimming took 3 bases from V and 8 from J, leaving 13 bases between them. CDR3 nucleotide sequence: TGCGCCAGCAGTGAATCAGGGGAACGAACCCAGTACTTC. Protein product: CASSESGERTQYF.

This clone was detected ten times or more. The rearrangement joins TRBV3-1 (or the pseudogene TRBV3-2) to TRBJ1-1; weak D call: TRBD1 (6 bases). The CDR3 is 14 residues long. With 2 bases removed from V and 11 bases from J, the gap between germline ends came to 18 bases. Germline V lookup: CDR1 LGHDT, CDR2 YNNKEL (reference sequence). CDR3 protein: CASSQTDRSRRAFF. CDR3 in DNA: TGTGCCAGCAGCCAAACCGACAGGTCCCGGAGGGCTTTCTTT.

This clone was detected once. This clone may be a read error of a much larger clone one base away. The chain has TRBV27 and TRBJ2-7, with D possibly matching TRBD2 (5 bases). In germline, CDR1 is MNHEY, CDR2 SMNVEV (reference sequence). Trimming took 4 bases from V and 4 from J, leaving 14 bases between them. This CDR3 comprises 14 residues. The CDR3 spells CASSYSNGEYEQYF. As DNA, the CDR3 is TGTGCCAGCAGTTATTCTAACGGGGAATACGAGCAGTACTTC.

V gene TRBV15 combines with J gene TRBJ1-1; 9 nucleotides agree with TRBD1. The CDR3 has 14 residues. The J segment lost 7 bases and the V segment lost 1 base, leaving 4 bases of the junction unmatched. Germline V gene lookup returns CDR1 LNHNV and CDR2 YYDKDF (reference sequence). CDR3 protein: CATSRVSGQGEAFF. CDR3 bases: TGTGCCACCAGCAGAGTATCGGGACAGGGTGAAGCTTTCTTT. Based on the CDR3 plus reference TRBV15 and TRBJ1-1, the full variable domain is DAMVIQNPRYQVTQFGKPVTLSCSQTLNHNVMYWYQQKSSQAPKLLFHYYDKDFNNEADTPDNFQSRRPNTSFCFLDIRSPGLGDTAMYLCATSRVSGQGEAFFGQGTRLTVV.

The J gene is TRBJ1-2, the V gene TRBV5-6; D uncertain. The germline CDR1 and CDR2 sequences are SGHDT and YYEEEE. Trimming shortened V by 4 bases and J by 8 bases, and 12 bases separated the two germline ends. The CDR3 contains 12 residues. CDR3 DNA sequence: TGTGCCAGCAGCCCCAGTAACGGGGGCTACACCTTC. Protein: CASSPSNGGYTF.

The rearrangement joins TRBV24-1 to TRBJ2-2; no definite D call. V gave up 0 bases and J gave up 4 bases, with 5 bases separating them. CDR1 is KGHDR and CDR2 is SFDVKD in the germline V gene. The CDR3 contains 14 residues. CDR3: CATSDLRGTGELFF. Here the CDR3 DNA reads TGTGCCACCAGTGATTTGCGCGGCACCGGGGAGCTGTTTTTT.

As to this clone: Additional DNA sequences in this sample encode the identical CDR3. The chain couples TRBV11-2 to TRBJ2-1; the D gene is possibly TRBD2 (6 bases). The V gene's germline CDR1 is SGHAT and CDR2 FQNNGV. V was cut by 3 bases and J by 3 bases, with 12 bases left in between. The CDR3 has 15 residues. This CDR3 reads CASSLGGTGYNEQFF. CDR3 in DNA: TGTGCCAGCAGCTTGGGAGGTACGGGCTACAATGAGCAGTTCTTC.

The chain carries TRBV12-3 or TRBV12-4 and TRBJ1-1; D might be TRBD1 (6 bases). The V gene lost 7 bases and the J gene lost 11 bases, with 14 bases spanning the gap. The CDR3 runs 11 residues. Written as DNA, the CDR3 is TGTGCCAGCACCGAAGGGGGGGATGCTTTCTTT. Translated, it gives CASTEGGDAFF.

The chain links TRBV5-4 to TRBJ1-2; 9 positions agree with TRBD1. CDR1 and CDR2 from the germline V gene are SGHNT and YYREEE (reference sequence). With 0 bases clipped from V and 8 bases from J, the junction kept 2 bases outside the gene matches. CDR3 size: 13 residues. The CDR3 DNA is TGTGCCAGCAGCTTGGGGACAGGGGAAGGCTACACCTTC. Protein: CASSLGTGEGYTF.

The chain combines TRBV7-9 with TRBJ1-1; D call uncertain. This CDR3 contains 11 residues. Trimming took off 8 bases at V and 5 bases at J, with 9 bases between the two ends. Germline V gives CDR1 SEHNR, CDR2 FQNEAQ (reference sequence). CDR3: CASLRGTEAFF. The DNA of the CDR3 is TGTGCCAGCCTAAGAGGGACTGAAGCTTTCTTT.

The chain uses TRBV9 and TRBJ2-1; D possibly corresponds to TRBD1 (5 bases). CDR1 and CDR2 from the germline V gene are SGDLS and YYNGEE. Deletions cut 0 bases from V and 7 bases from J, with 11 bases between. The CDR3 length is 14 residues. The CDR3 bases are TGTGCCAGCAGCGTAGTAGGGGCGCAGAATGAGCAGTTCTTC. Residues: CASSVVGAQNEQFF. Drawing the rest from reference TRBV9 and TRBJ2-1, the complete variable domain is DSGVTQTPKHLITATGQRVTLRCSPRSGDLSVYWYQQSLDQGLQFLIQYYNGEERAKGNILERFSAQQFPDLHSELNLSSLELGDSALYFCASSVVGAQNEQFFGPGTRLTVL.

The chain joins TRBV14 to TRBJ1-1; D not resolved. V dropped 1 base and J dropped 6 bases, with 12 bases sitting between them. Germline-derived CDR1 and CDR2 are SGHDN and FVKESK. CDR3 length equals 14 residues. The CDR3 region has the DNA TGTGCCAGCAGCCAAGGAGGGATCGGCTCTGAAGCTTTCTTT. It specifies CASSQGGIGSEAFF.

The V and J genes are TRBV9 and TRBJ1-3, with unresolved D. CDR1 and CDR2 (germline): SGDLS, YYNGEE. Trimming removed 0 bases at V and 7 bases at J, with 20 bases between. The CDR3 totals 17 residues. CDR3 amino acids: CASSVGAWGDSGNTIYF. The CDR3 coding sequence is TGTGCCAGCAGCGTAGGGGCCTGGGGTGATTCGGGGAACACCATATATTTT.

The chain is built from TRBV19 and TRBJ1-5, with 8 bases lining up with TRBD1. The CDR3 length is 18 residues. Germline V gene lookup returns CDR1 LNHDA and CDR2 SQIVND (reference sequence). V shed 3 bases and J 4 bases; nucleotides not matched to a gene: 14. CDR3 sequence: CASSIALKLTGENQPQHF. For the CDR3, the DNA is TGTGCCAGTAGTATCGCCCTAAAGTTGACAGGGGAAAATCAGCCCCAGCATTTT.

The chain recombines TRBV19 with TRBJ1-4; tentative D call: TRBD1 (5 bases). CDR1 and CDR2 from the germline V gene are LNHDA and SQIVND (reference sequence). The CDR3 runs 12 residues. Trimming shortened V by 5 bases and J by 13 bases, and 14 bases separated the two germline ends. CDR3: CASSVTGDRLFF. In DNA, the CDR3 is TGTGCCAGTAGTGTTACAGGTGACCGACTGTTTTTT.

V is TRBV28 and J is TRBJ1-1; the D is unclear. V lost 6 bases to trimming and J lost 1 base, with 15 bases between them. Germline CDR1 MDHEN, CDR2 SYDVKM. The CDR3 covers 15 residues. Here the CDR3 reads CASSLTGAGNTEAFF. The CDR3 DNA sequence: TGTGCCAGCAGCCTAACCGGAGCCGGGAACACTGAAGCTTTCTTT.

This sequence joins TRBV7-9 and TRBJ2-4; 7 bases match TRBD2. The CDR3 is made up of 13 amino acids. Germline assignment: CDR1 SEHNR and CDR2 FQNEAQ (reference sequence). The J segment lost 6 bases and the V segment lost 5 bases, leaving 4 bases of the junction unmatched. The CDR3: CASSPGGRNIQYF. For the CDR3, the DNA is TGTGCCAGCAGCCCCGGGGGGAGAAACATTCAGTACTTC.

This clone showed up just a few times. Germline is not matched at one junction end, which may reflect a read error. CDR3 sequence: CASSANNRLRCGYTF. Here the CDR3 DNA reads TGTGCTAGCAGCGCCAACAATCGCCTGAGGTGTGGCTACACCTTC. The genes are TRBV7-7 and TRBJ1-2; D is unclear. Germline V CDR1 and CDR2: SSHAT, FNYEAQ (reference sequence). This CDR3 comprises 15 residues.

The chain uses TRBV19 and TRBJ2-1; the match to TRBD2 covers 11 bases. CDR1 is LNHDA and CDR2 is SQIVND in the germline V gene (reference sequence). The CDR3 is 17 amino acids. The V segment lost 4 bases and the J segment 9 bases; nucleotides outside the gene matches: 14. This CDR3 reads CASSTPRTSGPEGEQFF. CDR3 nucleotides: TGTGCCAGTAGTACCCCCCGGACTAGCGGGCCGGAGGGTGAGCAGTTCTTC.